Listed here are 8 T cell receptor beta chains from one sample, sequenced in a study of blood T cells in healthy people across ages. For the second PCR, which ran for about 7 to 11 cycles, a sample-barcoded 5' primer and a J-beta primer mix were used. Each CDR3 protein is one row after TCRdb ran MiXCR on the 5' RACE reads. This sample has around 1,500,000 distinct CDR3 sequences, with approximately 40% found just once. Material: blood. Every receptor here comes from a woman under 30 in good health.

The CDR3 protein is CSATIPGLRTDTQYF. In DNA, the CDR3 is TGCAGTGCCACGATCCCGGGATTACGCACAGATACGCAGTATTTT. The chain links TRBV20-1 to TRBJ2-3, with D tentatively TRBD2 (5 bases). Germline V CDR1 and CDR2: DFQATT, SNEGSKA (reference sequence). This CDR3 has 15 amino acids. Trimming took off 6 bases at V and 1 base at J, with 17 bases between the two ends.

The chain combines TRBV20-1 with TRBJ2-3, with 11 bases lining up with TRBD1. Germline CDR1 and CDR2: DFQATT and SNEGSKA (reference sequence). The ends lost 6 bases at V and 1 base at J; junction bases unmatched: 6. This CDR3 region has 15 residues. The CDR3 reads CSANGQGAGTDTQYF. DNA for the CDR3: TGCAGTGCAAATGGACAGGGGGCGGGCACAGATACGCAGTATTTT.

This rearrangement joins TRBV7-2 to TRBJ1-6; D not resolved. Germline CDR1 reads SGHTA; CDR2 reads FQGNSA. V was pared by 3 bases and J by 5 bases, with 5 bases between. The CDR3 extends over 13 amino acids. The DNA for the CDR3 is TGTGCCAGCAGCTTTAAAGATAATTCACCCCTCCACTTT. Translated, it gives CASSFKDNSPLHF.

This clonotype was counted between two and nine times. The chain links TRBV12-3 or TRBV12-4 to TRBJ1-2; no clear D gene. CDR3 length equals 14 residues. The V and J ends lost 3 bases and 4 bases respectively, with 12 bases between them. The CDR3 sequence is CASSFGRRFYGYTF. In DNA form, the CDR3 reads TGTGCCAGCAGTTTTGGCCGAAGGTTCTATGGCTACACCTTC.

The gene calls are TRBV20-1 and TRBJ2-7; the D is unclear. The CDR3 runs to 12 residues. Trimming shortened V by 6 bases and J by 2 bases, and 11 bases separated the two germline ends. CDR1 is DFQATT, CDR2 SNEGSKA, per germline (reference sequence). The CDR3 protein is CSAPFGTYEQYF. Here the CDR3 DNA reads TGCAGTGCCCCCTTTGGAACCTACGAGCAGTACTTC.

The V call is TRBV20-1, the J call TRBJ1-2, with 9 bases aligning to TRBD1. V dropped 1 base and J dropped 7; count of bases not matched to a gene: 4. CDR1 is DFQATT, CDR2 SNEGSKA, per germline (reference sequence). The CDR3 covers 13 residues. The CDR3 sequence: CSARAQGASGYTF. The DNA of the CDR3 is TGCAGTGCTAGAGCACAGGGGGCGAGTGGCTACACCTTC.

The rearrangement links TRBV6-5 to TRBJ2-5; no firm D call. Near its end, the DNA agrees better with TRBJ2-1, so the J call may be wrong. This CDR3 region has 12 residues. The V gene's germline CDR1 is MNHEY and CDR2 SVGAGI. Here the CDR3 reads CASGVHQETQFF. The CDR3 coding sequence is TGTGCCAGTGGTGTGCACCAAGAGACCCAGTTCTTC.

The chain is built from TRBV5-5 and TRBJ2-1; D possibly corresponds to TRBD2 (6 bases). V was cut by 0 bases and J by 0 bases, with 13 bases left in between. The germline gives CDR1 SGHKS, CDR2 YYEKEE (reference sequence). The CDR3 loop spans 17 amino acids. This chain's CDR3 is CASSLAGTPSSYNEQFF. Written as DNA, the CDR3 is TGTGCCAGCAGCTTGGCCGGGACTCCAAGCTCCTACAATGAGCAGTTCTTC.